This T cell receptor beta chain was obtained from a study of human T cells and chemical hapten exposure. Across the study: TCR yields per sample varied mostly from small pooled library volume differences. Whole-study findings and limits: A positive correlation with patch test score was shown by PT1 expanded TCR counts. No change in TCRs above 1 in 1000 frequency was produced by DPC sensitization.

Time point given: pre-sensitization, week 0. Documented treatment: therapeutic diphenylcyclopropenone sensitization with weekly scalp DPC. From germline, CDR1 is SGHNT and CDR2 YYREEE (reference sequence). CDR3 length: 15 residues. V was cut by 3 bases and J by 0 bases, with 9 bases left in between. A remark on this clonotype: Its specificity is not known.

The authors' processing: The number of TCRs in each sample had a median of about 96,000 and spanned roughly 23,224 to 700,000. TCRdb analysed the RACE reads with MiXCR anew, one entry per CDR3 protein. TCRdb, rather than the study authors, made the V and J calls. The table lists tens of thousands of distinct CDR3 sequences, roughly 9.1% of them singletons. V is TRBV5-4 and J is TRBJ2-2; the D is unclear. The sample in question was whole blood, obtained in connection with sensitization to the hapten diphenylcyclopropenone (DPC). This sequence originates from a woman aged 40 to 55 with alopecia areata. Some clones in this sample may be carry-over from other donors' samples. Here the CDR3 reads CASSSGRSNTGELFF. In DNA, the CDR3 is TGTGCCAGCAGCTCCGGACGGTCGAACACCGGGGAGCTGTTTTTT.